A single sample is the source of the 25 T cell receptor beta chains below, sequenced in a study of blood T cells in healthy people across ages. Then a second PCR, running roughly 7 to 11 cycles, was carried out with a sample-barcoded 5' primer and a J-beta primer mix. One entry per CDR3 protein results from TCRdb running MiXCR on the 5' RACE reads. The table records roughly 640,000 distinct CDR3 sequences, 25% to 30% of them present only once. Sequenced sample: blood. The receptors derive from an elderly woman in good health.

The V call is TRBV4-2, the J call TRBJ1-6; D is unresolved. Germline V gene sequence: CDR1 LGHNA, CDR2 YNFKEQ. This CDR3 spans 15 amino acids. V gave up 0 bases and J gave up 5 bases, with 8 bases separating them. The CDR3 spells CASSQDRQNNSPLHF. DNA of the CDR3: TGTGCCAGCAGCCAAGATCGCCAGAATAATTCACCCCTCCACTTT.

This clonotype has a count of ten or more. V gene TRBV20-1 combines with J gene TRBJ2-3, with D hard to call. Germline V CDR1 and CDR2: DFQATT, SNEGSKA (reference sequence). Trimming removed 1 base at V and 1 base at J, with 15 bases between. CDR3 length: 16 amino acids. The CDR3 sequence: CSARVNRASGTDTQYF. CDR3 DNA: TGCAGTGCTAGAGTAAACCGGGCCTCGGGCACAGATACGCAGTATTTT.

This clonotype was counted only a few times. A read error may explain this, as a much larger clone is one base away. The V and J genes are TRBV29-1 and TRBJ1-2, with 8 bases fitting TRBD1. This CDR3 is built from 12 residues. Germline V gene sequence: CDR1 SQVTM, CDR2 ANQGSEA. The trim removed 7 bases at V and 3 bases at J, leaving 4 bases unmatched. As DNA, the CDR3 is TGCAGCGGTTACAGGGGGGACTATGGCTACACCTTC. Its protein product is CSGYRGDYGYTF.

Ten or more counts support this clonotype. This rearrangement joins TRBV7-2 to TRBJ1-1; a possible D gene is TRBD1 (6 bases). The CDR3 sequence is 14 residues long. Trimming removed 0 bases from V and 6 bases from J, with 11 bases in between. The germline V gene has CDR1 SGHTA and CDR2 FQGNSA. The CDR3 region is CASSLAVGGAEAFF. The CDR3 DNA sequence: TGTGCCAGCAGCTTAGCGGTCGGGGGCGCTGAAGCTTTCTTT.

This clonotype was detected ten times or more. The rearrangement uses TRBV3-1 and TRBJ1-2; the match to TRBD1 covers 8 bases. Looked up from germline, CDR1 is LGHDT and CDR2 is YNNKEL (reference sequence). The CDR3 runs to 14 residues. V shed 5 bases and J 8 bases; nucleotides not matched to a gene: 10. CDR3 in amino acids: CASSYTTGVRGYTF. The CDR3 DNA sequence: TGTGCCAGCAGCTACACGACAGGGGTACGCGGCTACACCTTC.

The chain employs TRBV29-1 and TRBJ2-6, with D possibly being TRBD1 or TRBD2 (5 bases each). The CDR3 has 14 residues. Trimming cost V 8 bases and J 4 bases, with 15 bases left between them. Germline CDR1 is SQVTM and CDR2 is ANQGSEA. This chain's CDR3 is CSTSGPEGANVLTF. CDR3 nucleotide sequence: TGCAGCACCTCGGGGCCCGAGGGGGCCAACGTCCTGACTTTC.

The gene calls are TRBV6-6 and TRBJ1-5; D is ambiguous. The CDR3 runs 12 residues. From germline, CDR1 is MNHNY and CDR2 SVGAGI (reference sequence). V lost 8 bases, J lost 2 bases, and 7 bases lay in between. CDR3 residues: CASGFGNQPQHF. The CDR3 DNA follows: TGTGCCAGCGGTTTCGGCAATCAGCCCCAGCATTTT.

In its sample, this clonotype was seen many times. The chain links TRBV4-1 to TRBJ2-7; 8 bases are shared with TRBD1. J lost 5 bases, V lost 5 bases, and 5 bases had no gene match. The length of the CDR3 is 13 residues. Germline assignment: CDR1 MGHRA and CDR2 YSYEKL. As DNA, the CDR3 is TGCGCCAGCAGCATGGCAGGGGGCAACGAGCAGTACTTC. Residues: CASSMAGGNEQYF.

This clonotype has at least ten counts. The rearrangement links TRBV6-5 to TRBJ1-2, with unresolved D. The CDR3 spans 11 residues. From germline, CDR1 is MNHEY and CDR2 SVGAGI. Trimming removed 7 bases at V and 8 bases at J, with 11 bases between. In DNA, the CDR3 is TGTGCCAGCAAAAGCTTTGGGGGCTACACCTTC. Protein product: CASKSFGGYTF.

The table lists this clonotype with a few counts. The CDR3 loop is CATSRGDRGYSEKLFF. CDR3 sequence (DNA): TGTGCCACCAGCAGGGGGGACAGGGGGTATTCTGAAAAACTGTTTTTT. The V gene is TRBV15, the J gene TRBJ1-4; TRBD1 matches at 11 bases. Trimming at V came to 3 bases and at J to 7 bases, leaving 7 bases not matched to a gene. This CDR3 spans 16 amino acids. Germline V CDR1 and CDR2: LNHNV, YYDKDF (reference sequence).

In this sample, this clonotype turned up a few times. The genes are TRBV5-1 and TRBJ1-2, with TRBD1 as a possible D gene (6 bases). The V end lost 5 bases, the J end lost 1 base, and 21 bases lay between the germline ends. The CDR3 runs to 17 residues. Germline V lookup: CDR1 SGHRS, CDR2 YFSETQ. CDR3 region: CASRGEQGRYLNYGYTF. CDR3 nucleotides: TGCGCCAGCAGGGGAGAGCAGGGGCGGTACCTTAACTATGGCTACACCTTC. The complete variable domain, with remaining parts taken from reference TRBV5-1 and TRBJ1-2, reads KAGVTQTPRYLIKTRGQQVTLSCSPISGHRSVSWYQQTPGQGLQFLFEYFSETQRNKGNFPGRFSGRQFSNSRSEMNVSTLELGDSALYLCASRGEQGRYLNYGYTFGSGTRLTVV.

The CDR3 sequence: CAWSVSLEPYNEQFF. The CDR3 DNA reads as TGTGCCTGGAGTGTAAGTCTAGAACCCTACAATGAGCAGTTCTTC. The chain employs TRBV30 and TRBJ2-1; unclear D gene. The V end was cut by 0 bases, the J end by 2 bases, with 11 bases between. Looked up from germline, CDR1 is GTSNPN and CDR2 is SVGIG (reference sequence). The CDR3 is 15 amino acids.

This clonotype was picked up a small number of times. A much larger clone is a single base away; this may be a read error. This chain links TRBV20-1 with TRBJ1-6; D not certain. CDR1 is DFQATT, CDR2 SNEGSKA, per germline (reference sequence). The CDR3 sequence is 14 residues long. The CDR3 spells CSARGEGQDSPPHF. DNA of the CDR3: TGCAGTGCTAGAGGGGAAGGCCAGGATTCACCCCCCCACTTT.

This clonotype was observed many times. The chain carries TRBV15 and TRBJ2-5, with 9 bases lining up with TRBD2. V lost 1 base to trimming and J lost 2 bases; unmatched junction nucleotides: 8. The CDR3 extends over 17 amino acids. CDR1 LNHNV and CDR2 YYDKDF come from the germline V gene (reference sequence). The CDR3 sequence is CATSRVAAGGWQETQYF. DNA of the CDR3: TGTGCCACCAGCAGAGTCGCGGCGGGGGGGTGGCAAGAGACCCAGTACTTC.

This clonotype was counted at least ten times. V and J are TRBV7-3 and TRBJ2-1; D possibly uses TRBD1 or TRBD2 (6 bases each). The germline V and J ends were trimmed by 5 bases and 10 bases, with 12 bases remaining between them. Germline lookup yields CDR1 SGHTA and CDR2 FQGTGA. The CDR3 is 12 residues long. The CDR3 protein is CASSGGPGEQFF. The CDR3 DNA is TGTGCCAGCAGCGGGGGGCCGGGCGAGCAGTTCTTC.

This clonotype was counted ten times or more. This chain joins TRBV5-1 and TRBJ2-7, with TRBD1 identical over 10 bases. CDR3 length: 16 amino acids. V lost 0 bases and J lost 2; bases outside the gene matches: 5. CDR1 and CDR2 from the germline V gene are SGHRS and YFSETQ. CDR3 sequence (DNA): TGCGCCAGCAGCTTGGTCGGAGGACAGGGGGCCTACGAGCAGTACTTC. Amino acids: CASSLVGGQGAYEQYF. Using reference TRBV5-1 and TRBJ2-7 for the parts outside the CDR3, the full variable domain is KAGVTQTPRYLIKTRGQQVTLSCSPISGHRSVSWYQQTPGQGLQFLFEYFSETQRNKGNFPGRFSGRQFSNSRSEMNVSTLELGDSALYLCASSLVGGQGAYEQYFGPGTRLTVT.

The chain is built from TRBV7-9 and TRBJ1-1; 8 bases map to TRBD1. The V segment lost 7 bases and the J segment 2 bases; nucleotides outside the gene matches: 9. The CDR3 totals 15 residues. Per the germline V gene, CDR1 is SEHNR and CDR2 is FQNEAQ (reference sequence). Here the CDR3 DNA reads TGTGCCAGCACCCCTCAGACAGGGGTCAACACTGAAGCTTTCTTT. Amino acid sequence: CASTPQTGVNTEAFF.

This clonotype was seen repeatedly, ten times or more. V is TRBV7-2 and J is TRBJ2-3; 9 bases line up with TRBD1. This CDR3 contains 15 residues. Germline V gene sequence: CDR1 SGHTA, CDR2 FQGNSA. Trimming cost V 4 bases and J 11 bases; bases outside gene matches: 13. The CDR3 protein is CASSSGQGSVPKQYF. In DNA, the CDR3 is TGTGCCAGCAGCTCCGGACAGGGGTCGGTCCCAAAGCAGTATTTT. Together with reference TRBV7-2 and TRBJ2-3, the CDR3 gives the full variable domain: GAGVSQSPSNKVTEKGKDVELRCDPISGHTALYWYRQSLGQGLEFLIYFQGNSAPDKSGLPSDRFSAERTGGSVSTLTIQRTQQEDSAVYLCASSSGQGSVPKQYFGPGTRLTVL.

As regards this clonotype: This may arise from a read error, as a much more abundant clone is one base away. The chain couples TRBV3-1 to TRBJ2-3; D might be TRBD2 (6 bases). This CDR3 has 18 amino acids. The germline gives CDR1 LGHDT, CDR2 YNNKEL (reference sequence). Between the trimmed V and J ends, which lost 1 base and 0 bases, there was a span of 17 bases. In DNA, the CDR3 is TGTGCCAGCAGCCAAGGACTAGTGGGGGTACTGAGCACAGATACGCAGTATTTT. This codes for CASSQGLVGVLSTDTQYF.

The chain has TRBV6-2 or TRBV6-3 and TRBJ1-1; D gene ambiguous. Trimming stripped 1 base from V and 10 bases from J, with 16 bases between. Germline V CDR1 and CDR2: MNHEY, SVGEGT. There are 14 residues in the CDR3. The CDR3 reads CASSYFWSRLGAFF. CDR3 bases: TGTGCCAGCAGTTACTTTTGGAGCAGATTAGGAGCTTTCTTT.

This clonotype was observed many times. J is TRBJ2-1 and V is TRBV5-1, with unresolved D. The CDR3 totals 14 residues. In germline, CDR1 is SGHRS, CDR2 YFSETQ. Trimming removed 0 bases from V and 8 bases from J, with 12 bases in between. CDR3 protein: CASSLADRVDEQFF. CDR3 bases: TGCGCCAGCAGCTTGGCGGACCGCGTTGATGAGCAGTTCTTC.

The CDR3 spells CASSFLTTVPKGTEAFF. The CDR3 nucleotides are TGTGCCAGCAGTTTTCTCACGACAGTTCCGAAGGGGACTGAAGCTTTCTTT. This rearrangement joins TRBV27 to TRBJ1-1; D might be TRBD1 (5 bases). Germline CDR1 MNHEY, CDR2 SMNVEV (reference sequence). V was cut by 3 bases and J by 5 bases, with 22 bases left in between. The CDR3 runs to 17 residues.

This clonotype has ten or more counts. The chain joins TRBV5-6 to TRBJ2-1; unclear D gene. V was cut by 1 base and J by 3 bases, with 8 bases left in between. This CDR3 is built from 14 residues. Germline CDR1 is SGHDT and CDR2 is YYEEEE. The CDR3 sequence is CASSLFRHYNEQFF. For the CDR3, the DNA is TGTGCCAGCAGCTTGTTCCGACACTACAATGAGCAGTTCTTC.

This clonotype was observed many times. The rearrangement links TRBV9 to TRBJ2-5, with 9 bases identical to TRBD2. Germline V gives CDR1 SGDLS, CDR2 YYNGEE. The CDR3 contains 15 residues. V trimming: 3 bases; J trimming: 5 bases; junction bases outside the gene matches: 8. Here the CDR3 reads CASSARSGGRETQYF. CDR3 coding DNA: TGTGCCAGCAGCGCCCGAAGCGGGGGGAGGGAGACCCAGTACTTC.

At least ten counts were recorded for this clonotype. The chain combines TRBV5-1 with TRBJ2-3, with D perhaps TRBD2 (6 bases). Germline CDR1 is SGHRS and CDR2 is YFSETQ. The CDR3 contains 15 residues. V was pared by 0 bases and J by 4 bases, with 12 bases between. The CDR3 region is CASSLVVTGADTQYF. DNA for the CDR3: TGCGCCAGCAGCTTGGTCGTAACGGGGGCAGATACGCAGTATTTT.